This T cell receptor (beta chain) was sequenced during a study of siplizumab effects on memory and regulatory T cells. Around 100,000 TCR templates per sample were assayed. Libraries were prepared by immunoSEQ multiplex PCR; TCRdb keeps only in-frame clonotypes and omits some of them. This sample yields roughly 100,000 clones, of which about 93% are seen a single time; approximately 0.32% belongs to the top ten. Germline V gene sequence: CDR1 SGDLS, CDR2 YYNGEE. This CDR3 has 16 residues. Germline trimming cut 4 bases from V and 0 bases from J; bases unmatched to any gene: 7. For this clone: Its matching antigen is unknown.

General observations from the study: Neither a naive nor a memory phenotype was assignable to roughly 75-97% of proliferating CD4+ or CD8+ clones. Naive T cells looked more diverse than memory cells and looked like major alloresponse contributors. The study did not confirm that proliferating Tregs from siplizumab cultures were suppressive.

The sequence was obtained from a human donor in good health. The sample taken for sequencing was CD4+ T cells sorted from blood. This chain links TRBV9 with TRBJ2-4, with 7 bases lining up with TRBD2. The CDR3 sequence: CASSRGEGRAKNIQYF. DNA for the CDR3: TGTGCCAGCAGCAGAGGGGAGGGGAGAGCCAAAAACATTCAGTACTTC.